This entry is about one TCR beta chain. Its antigen is unknown. TCRdb keeps only in-frame clones here, not all; method: immunoSEQ multiplex PCR. The data show fewer than 120,000 clones, just over 90% seen once. The sample comes from a study of graft-versus-host responses after intestinal transplantation. The CDR3 length is 14 residues. V trimming: 6 bases; J trimming: 5 bases; junction bases outside the gene matches: 9. Germline V gene sequence: CDR1 MNHEY, CDR2 SVGAGI. The source was unstimulated CD8+ T cells sorted from spleen or lymph node cells, collected before intestinal transplant. The TCR was taken from a human donor who received an intestinal transplant. The chain couples TRBV6-5 to TRBJ2-5; 7 nucleotides line up with TRBD1. CDR3 loop: CASRAQGLGETQYF. In nucleotides, the CDR3 is TGTGCCAGCAGGGCACAGGGGTTGGGGGAGACCCAGTACTTC.